This TCR beta chain was recorded in a study of shared clonotypes between healthy human individuals. Study context: Used for every donor were three CD4 naive, three CD4 memory, two CD8 naive and one CD8 memory plate. General study findings and limits: It was the few donors that limited the genetic and exposure-history diversity represented. A generally larger estimated richness was seen in naive subsets than in memory subsets.

Germline V gives CDR1 SSHAT, CDR2 FNYEAQ (reference sequence). The CDR3 spans 19 residues. V was pared by 5 bases and J by 5 bases, with 16 bases of the junction left unmatched. Naive CD8 cells, CD45RO-negative and positively selected for CCR7, excluded terminally differentiated effector memory CD45RA+ cells. Some clones are missing from TCRdb's copy, which holds only in-frame ones; the method was immunoSEQ multiplex PCR. Of about 680,000 clones listed, about 91% were seen once; the top ten hold more than 20%. Turning to this clone: Its cognate antigen is unknown.

This TCR came from a man aged 30 to 45 in good health. Sequenced: naive CD8+ T cells sorted from blood. The genes are TRBV7-7 and TRBJ2-5; 14 bases line up with TRBD2. This chain's CDR3 is CASSLTPGTSGSGGETQYF. CDR3 nucleotides: TGTGCCAGCAGCCTCACTCCCGGGACTAGCGGGAGTGGGGGGGAGACCCAGTACTTC.